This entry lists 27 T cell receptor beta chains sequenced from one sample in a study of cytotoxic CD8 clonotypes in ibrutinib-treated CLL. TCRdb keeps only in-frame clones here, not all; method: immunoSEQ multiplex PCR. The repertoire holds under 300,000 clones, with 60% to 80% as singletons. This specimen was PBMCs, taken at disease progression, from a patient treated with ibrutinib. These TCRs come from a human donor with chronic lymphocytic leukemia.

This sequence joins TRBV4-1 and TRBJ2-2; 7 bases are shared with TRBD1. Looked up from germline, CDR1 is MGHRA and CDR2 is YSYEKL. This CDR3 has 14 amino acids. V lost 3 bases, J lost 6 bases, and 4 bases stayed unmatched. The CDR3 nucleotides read TGCGCCAGCAGCCAGGAAACAGGGGCCGGGGAGCTGTTTTTT. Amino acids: CASSQETGAGELFF.

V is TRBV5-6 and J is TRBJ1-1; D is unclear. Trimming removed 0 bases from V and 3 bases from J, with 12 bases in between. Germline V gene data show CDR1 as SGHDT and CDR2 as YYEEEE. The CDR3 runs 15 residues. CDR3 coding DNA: TGTGCCAGCAGCTTGGTGTCAGTCAGATACACTGAAGCTTTCTTT. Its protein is CASSLVSVRYTEAFF. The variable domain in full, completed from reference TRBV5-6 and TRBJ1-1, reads DAGVTQSPTHLIKTRGQQVTLRCSPKSGHDTVSWYQQALGQGPQFIFQYYEEEERQRGNFPDRFSGHQFPNYSSELNVNALLLGDSALYLCASSLVSVRYTEAFFGQGTRLTVV.

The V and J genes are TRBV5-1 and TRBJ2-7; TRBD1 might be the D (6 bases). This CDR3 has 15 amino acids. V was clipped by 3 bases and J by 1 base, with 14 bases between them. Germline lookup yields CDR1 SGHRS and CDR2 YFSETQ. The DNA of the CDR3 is TGCGCCAGCAGCTCCGACAGGAGCTCTTCCTACGAGCAGTACTTC. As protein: CASSSDRSSSYEQYF.

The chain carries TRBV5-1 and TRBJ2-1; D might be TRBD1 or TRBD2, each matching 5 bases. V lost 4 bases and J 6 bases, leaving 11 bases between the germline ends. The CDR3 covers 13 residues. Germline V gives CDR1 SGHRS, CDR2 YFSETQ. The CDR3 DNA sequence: TGCGCCAGCAGCCCCGGGACGCTCAATGAGCAGTTCTTC. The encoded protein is CASSPGTLNEQFF.

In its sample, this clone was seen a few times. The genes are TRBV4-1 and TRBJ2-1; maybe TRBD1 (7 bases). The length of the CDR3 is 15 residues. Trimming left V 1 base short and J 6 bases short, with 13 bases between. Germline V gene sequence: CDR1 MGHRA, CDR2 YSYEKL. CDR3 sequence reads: CASSQGRDRSNEQFF. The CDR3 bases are TGCGCCAGCAGCCAAGGGCGGGACAGATCCAATGAGCAGTTCTTC.

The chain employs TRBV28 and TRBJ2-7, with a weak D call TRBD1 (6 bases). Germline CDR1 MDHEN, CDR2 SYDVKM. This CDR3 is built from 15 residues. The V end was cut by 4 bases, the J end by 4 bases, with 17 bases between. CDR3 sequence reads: CASSSFAGGRYEQYF. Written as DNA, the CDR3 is TGTGCCAGCAGTTCTTTTGCTGGGGGCCGGTACGAGCAGTACTTC.

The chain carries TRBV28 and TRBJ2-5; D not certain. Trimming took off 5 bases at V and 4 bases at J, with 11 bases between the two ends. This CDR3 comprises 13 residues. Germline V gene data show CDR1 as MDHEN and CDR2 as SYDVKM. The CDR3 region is CASSAPSLETQYF. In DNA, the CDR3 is TGTGCCAGCAGTGCCCCGAGCCTAGAGACCCAGTACTTC.

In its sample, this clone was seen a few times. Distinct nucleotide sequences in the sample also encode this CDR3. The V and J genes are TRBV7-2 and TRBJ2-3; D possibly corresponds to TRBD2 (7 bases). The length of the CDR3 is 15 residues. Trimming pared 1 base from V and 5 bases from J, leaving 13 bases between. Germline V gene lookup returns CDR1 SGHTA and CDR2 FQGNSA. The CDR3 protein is CASSLVGGPGDTQYF. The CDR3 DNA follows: TGTGCCAGCAGCTTAGTGGGGGGGCCGGGAGATACGCAGTATTTT.

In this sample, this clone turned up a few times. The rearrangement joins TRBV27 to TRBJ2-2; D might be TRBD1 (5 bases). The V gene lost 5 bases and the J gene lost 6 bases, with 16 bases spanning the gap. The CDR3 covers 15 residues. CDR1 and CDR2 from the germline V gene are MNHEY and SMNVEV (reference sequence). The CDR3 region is CASSDDSHGAGELFF. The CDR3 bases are TGTGCCAGCAGTGATGACAGTCATGGGGCCGGGGAGCTGTTTTTT.

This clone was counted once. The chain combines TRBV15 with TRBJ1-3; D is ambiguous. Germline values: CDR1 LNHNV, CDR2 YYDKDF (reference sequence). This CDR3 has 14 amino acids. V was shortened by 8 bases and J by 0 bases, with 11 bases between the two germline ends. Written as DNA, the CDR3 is TGTGCCACCGGTCTCCCCACCTCTGGAAACACCATATATTTT. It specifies CATGLPTSGNTIYF.

CDR3 protein: CASSLVWTGNNEQFF. DNA for the CDR3: TGCGCCAGCAGCTTGGTTTGGACAGGGAATAATGAGCAGTTCTTC. The J gene is TRBJ2-1, the V gene TRBV5-1, with 8 bases matching TRBD1. Germline values: CDR1 SGHRS, CDR2 YFSETQ. The length of the CDR3 is 15 residues. The V segment lost 0 bases and the J segment 7 bases; nucleotides outside the gene matches: 6.

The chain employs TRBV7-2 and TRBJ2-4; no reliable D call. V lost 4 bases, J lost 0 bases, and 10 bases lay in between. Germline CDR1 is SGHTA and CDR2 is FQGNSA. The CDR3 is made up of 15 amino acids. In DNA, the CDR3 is TGTGCCAGCAGCTCCTATACATTAGCCAAAAACATTCAGTACTTC. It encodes CASSSYTLAKNIQYF.

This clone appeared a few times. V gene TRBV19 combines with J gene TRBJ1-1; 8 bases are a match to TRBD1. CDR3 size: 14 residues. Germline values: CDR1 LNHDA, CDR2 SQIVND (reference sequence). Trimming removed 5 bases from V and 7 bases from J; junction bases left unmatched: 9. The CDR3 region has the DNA TGTGCCAGTAGTGCGCCACCTGGGACAGGTGAAGCTTTCTTT. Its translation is CASSAPPGTGEAFF.

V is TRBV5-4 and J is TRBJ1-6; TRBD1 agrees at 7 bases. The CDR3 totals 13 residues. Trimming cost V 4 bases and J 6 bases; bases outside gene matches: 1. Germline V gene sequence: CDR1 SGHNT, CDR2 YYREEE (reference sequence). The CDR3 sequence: CASSRDSNSPLHF. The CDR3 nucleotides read TGTGCCAGCAGCCGGGACAGTAATTCACCCCTCCACTTT.

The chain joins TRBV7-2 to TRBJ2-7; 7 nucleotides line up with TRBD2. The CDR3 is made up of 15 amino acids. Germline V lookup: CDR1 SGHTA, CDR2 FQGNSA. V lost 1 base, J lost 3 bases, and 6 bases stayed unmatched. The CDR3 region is CASSLERGVNYEQYF. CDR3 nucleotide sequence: TGTGCCAGCAGCTTAGAACGGGGGGTAAACTACGAGCAGTACTTC. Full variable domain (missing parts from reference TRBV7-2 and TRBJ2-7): GAGVSQSPSNKVTEKGKDVELRCDPISGHTALYWYRQSLGQGLEFLIYFQGNSAPDKSGLPSDRFSAERTGGSVSTLTIQRTQQEDSAVYLCASSLERGVNYEQYFGPGTRLTVT.

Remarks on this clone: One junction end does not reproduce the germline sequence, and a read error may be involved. DNA for the CDR3: TGCGCCAGCGGCTTGGGGGCAGGGCTGTATGGCTACACCTTC. Amino acids: CASGLGAGLYGYTF. This rearrangement joins TRBV5-1 to TRBJ1-2, with a possible D match to TRBD1 (6 bases). Per the germline V gene, CDR1 is SGHRS and CDR2 is YFSETQ. CDR3 size: 14 residues.

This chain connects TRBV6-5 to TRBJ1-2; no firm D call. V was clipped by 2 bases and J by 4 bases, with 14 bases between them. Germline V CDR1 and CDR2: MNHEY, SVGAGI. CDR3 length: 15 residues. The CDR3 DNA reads TGTGCCAGCAGTTACCCAAAAACGGGGTTCTATGGCTACACCTTC. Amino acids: CASSYPKTGFYGYTF.

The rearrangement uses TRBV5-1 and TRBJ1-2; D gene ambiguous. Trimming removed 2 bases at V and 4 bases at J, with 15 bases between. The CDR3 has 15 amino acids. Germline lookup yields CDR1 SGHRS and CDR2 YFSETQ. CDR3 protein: CASSFRIEGFYGYTF. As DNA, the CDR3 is TGCGCCAGCAGCTTTCGTATCGAGGGTTTCTATGGCTACACCTTC.

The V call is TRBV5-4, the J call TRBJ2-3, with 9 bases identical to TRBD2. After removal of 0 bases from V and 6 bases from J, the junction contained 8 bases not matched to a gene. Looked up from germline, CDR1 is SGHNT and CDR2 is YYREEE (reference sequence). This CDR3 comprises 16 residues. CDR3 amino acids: CASSLVLAGLRDTQYF. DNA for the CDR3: TGTGCCAGCAGCTTGGTCCTAGCGGGACTCAGGGATACGCAGTATTTT.

The CDR3 bases are TGTGCCAGCAGCCTGGGGACAGGGAGTGACGGGGAGCTGTTTTTT. It encodes CASSLGTGSDGELFF. This chain uses TRBV7-3 with TRBJ2-2; 9 positions match TRBD1. This CDR3 comprises 15 residues. The ends lost 5 bases at V and 7 bases at J; junction bases unmatched: 8. The germline V gene encodes CDR1 SGHTA and CDR2 FQGTGA. Drawing the rest from reference TRBV7-3 and TRBJ2-2, the complete variable domain is GAGVSQTPSNKVTEKGKYVELRCDPISGHTALYWYRQSLGQGPEFLIYFQGTGAADDSGLPNDRFFAVRPEGSVSTLKIQRTERGDSAVYLCASSLGTGSDGELFFGEGSRLTVL.

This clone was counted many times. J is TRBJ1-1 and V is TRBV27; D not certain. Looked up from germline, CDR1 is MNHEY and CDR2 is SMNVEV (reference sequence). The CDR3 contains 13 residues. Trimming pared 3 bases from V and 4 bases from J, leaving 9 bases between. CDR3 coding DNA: TGTGCCAGCAGTTTGGTGGTGGGCACTGAAGCTTTCTTT. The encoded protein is CASSLVVGTEAFF.

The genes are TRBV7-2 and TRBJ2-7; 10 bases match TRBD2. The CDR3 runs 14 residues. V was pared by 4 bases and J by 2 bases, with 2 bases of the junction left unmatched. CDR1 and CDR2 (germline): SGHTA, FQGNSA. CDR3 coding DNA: TGTGCCAGCAGCTATAGCGGGGGGCCCTACGAGCAGTACTTC. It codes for CASSYSGGPYEQYF.

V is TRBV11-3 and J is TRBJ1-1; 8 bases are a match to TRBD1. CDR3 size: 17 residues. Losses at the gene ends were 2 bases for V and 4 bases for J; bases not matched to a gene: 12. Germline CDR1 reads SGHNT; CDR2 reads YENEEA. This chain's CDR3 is CASSLIQGGLIVTEAFF. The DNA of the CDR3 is TGTGCCAGCAGCTTAATACAGGGGGGGCTTATTGTCACTGAAGCTTTCTTT.

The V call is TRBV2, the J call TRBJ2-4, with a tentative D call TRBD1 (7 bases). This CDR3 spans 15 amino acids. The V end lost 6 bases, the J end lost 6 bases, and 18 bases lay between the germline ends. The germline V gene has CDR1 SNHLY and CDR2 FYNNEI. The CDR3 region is CASSRGGAGGNIQYF. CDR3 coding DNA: TGTGCCAGCAGCCGAGGAGGGGCAGGGGGAAACATTCAGTACTTC.

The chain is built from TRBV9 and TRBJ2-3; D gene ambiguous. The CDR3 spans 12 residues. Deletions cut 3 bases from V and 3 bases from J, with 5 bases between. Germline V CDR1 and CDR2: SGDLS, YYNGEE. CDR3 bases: TGTGCCAGCAGCGGATTAACAGATACGCAGTATTTT. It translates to CASSGLTDTQYF. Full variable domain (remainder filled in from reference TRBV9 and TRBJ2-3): DSGVTQTPKHLITATGQRVTLRCSPRSGDLSVYWYQQSLDQGLQFLIQYYNGEERAKGNILERFSAQQFPDLHSELNLSSLELGDSALYFCASSGLTDTQYFGPGTRLTVL.

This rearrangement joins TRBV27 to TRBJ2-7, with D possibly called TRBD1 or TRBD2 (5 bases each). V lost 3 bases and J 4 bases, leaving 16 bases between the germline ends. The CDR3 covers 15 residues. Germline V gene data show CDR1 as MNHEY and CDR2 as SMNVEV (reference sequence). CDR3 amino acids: CASSFRAGSPYEQYF. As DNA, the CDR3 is TGTGCCAGCAGTTTTCGGGCAGGGAGCCCGTACGAGCAGTACTTC.

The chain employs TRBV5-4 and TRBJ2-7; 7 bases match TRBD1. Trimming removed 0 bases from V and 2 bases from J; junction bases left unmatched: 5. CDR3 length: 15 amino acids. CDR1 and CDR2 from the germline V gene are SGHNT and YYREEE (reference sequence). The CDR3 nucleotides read TGTGCCAGCAGCTTGGGAGGGACAGTCACCTACGAGCAGTACTTC. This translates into CASSLGGTVTYEQYF.